The clone carrying this TCR beta chain appeared a few times. These data belong to a study of T-cell memory formation after mild COVID-19. Looked up from germline, CDR1 is SGHDN and CDR2 is FVKESK. The CDR3 sequence is 13 residues long. V was clipped by 3 bases and J by 6 bases, with 12 bases between them. In TCRdb, the 5' RACE reads were re-called with MiXCR into one record per CDR3 protein. The sample yields over 30,000 distinct CDR3 sequences, 11% seen once. This TCR was sampled from a man younger than 35 who had mild COVID-19 (a few samples of this study predate the infection). Cell type and time point are not known. Sequencing was performed on PBMCs or a T cell subset sorted from them (not recorded which). The chain has TRBV14 and TRBJ2-7; D is perhaps TRBD1 (6 bases). The CDR3 DNA reads TGTGCCAGCAGCCAGGGGACATTCAGCGAGCAGTACGTC. Amino acid sequence: CASSQGTFSEQYV.